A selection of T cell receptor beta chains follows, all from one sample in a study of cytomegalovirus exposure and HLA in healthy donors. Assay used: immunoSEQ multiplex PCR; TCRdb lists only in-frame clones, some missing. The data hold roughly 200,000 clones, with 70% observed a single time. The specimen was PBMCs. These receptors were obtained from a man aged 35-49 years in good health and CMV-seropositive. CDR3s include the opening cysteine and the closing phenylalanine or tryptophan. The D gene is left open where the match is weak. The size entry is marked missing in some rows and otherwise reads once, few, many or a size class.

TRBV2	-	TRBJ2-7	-	TGTGCCAGCAGTGAAGTTGTGACTGCCTCCGAGCAGTACTTC	CASSEVVTASEQYF
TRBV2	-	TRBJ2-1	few	TGTGCCAGCAGAAAGGGACAAGCTACTTACAATGAGCAGTTCTTC	CASRKGQATYNEQFF
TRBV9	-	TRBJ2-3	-	TGTGCCAGCAGCCCGGGACATCTAACAGATACGCAGTATTTT	CASSPGHLTDTQYF
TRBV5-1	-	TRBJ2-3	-	TGCGCCAGCAGCTTGGCCGTACGGGGGGCCGCAGATACGCAGTATTTT	CASSLAVRGAADTQYF
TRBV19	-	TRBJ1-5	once	TGTGCCAGTAGTATAGATCGAACTGAGCCCCAGCATTTT	CASSIDRTEPQHF
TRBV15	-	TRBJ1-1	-	TGTGCCACCAGCAGAGCAAAGGGGATGTTGGTGAACGCTGAAGCTTTCTTT	CATSRAKGMLVNAEAFF
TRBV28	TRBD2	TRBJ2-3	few	TGTGCCAGCAGTCCCGGGACTAGCATAGATACGCAGTATTTT	CASSPGTSIDTQYF
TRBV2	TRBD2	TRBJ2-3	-	TGTGCCAGCAGTGAAGAGGCGGGGGCAGATACGCAGTATTTT	CASSEEAGADTQYF
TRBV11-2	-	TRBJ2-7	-	TGTGCCAGCAGCTTATTCGCCTACTACGAGCAGTACTTC	CASSLFAYYEQYF
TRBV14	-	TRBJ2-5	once	TGTGCCAGCAGTCTAATGGAGACCCAGTACTTC	CASSLMETQYF
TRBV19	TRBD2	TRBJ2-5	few	TGTGCCAGTAGTTCGGGAGGGGGGCTGAAGACCCAGTACTTC	CASSSGGGLKTQYF
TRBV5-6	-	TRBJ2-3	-	TGTGCCAGCAGCTTAGACAGACTCACAGATACGCAGTATTTT	CASSLDRLTDTQYF
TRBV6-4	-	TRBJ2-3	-	TGTGCCAGCAGTGAAAGCAGGGGCACAGATACGCAGTATTTT	CASSESRGTDTQYF
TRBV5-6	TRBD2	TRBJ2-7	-	TGTGCCAGCAGCCCAAGGCAGGGAGGGGCCTACGAGCAGTACTTC	CASSPRQGGAYEQYF
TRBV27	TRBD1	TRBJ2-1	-	TGTGCCAGCACCCCCCCCCAGGGACAGGGCAGAGATGAGCAGTTCTTC	CASTPPQGQGRDEQFF
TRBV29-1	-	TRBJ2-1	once	TGCAGCGTTGTGACAGGTTATTACAATGAGCAGTTCTTC	CSVVTGYYNEQFF
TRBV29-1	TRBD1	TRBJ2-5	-	TGCAGCTTCCTGGGACAGGGAAGGGAGACCCAGTACTTC	CSFLGQGRETQYF
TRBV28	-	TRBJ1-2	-	TGTGCCAGCAGTTTAAGGATTCGGGGACACCGGACCTATGGCTACACCTTC	CASSLRIRGHRTYGYTF
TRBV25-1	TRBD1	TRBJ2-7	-	TGTGCCAGCATTCTGGGACAGGCCGCCCCAAGCTGTAACGAGCAGTACTTC	CASILGQAAPSCNEQYF
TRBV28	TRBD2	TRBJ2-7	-	TGTGCCAGCAGTTTAACTAGCGTGTCGCAGTACTTC	CASSLTSVSQYF
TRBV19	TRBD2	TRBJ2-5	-	TGTGCCAGTAGTTTGCGGGGGGGAGAGACCCAGTACTTC	CASSLRGGETQYF
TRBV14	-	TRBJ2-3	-	TGTGCCAGCAGCCAAGTGCAGGGGATGATAGATACGCAGTATTTT	CASSQVQGMIDTQYF
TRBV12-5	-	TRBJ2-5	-	TGTGCTAGCCATCGAGGGTTTGTGGGGGAGACCCAGTACTTC	CASHRGFVGETQYF
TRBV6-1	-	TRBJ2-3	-	TGTGCCAGCAGTGAACTGAGGGAGATCACAGATACGCAGTATTTT	CASSELREITDTQYF
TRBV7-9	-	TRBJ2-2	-	TGTGCCAGCAGCTTCCCAACCGACAGATACACCGGGGAGCTGTTTTTT	CASSFPTDRYTGELFF
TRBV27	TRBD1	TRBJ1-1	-	TGTGCCAGCAGTTTATCACAGGGGCTGAAGGCTTTCTTT	CASSLSQGLKAFF
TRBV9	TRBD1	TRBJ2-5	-	TGTGCCAGTTCGAGGACAGGGCAAGAGACCCAGTACTTC	CASSRTGQETQYF
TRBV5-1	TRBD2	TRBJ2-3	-	TGCGCCAGCAGCTTCAGGACTAGCGGGGCTTCAGATACGCAGTATTTT	CASSFRTSGASDTQYF
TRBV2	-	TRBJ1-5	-	TGTGCCAGCAGCCTCGGAGGGAACTATCAGCCCCAGCATTTT	CASSLGGNYQPQHF
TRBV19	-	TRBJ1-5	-	TGTGCCAGTAGTCCCCCGGGGGGGGCGGCCCAGCCCCAGCATTTT	CASSPPGGAAQPQHF
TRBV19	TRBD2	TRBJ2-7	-	TGTGCCAGTAGTATACGGGGGGGTGCCTACGAGCAGTACTTC	CASSIRGGAYEQYF
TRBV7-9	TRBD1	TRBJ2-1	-	TGTTCCAGCAGCTTAGAGCCCGGGACAGGGGGAAATGAGCAGTTCTTC	CSSSLEPGTGGNEQFF
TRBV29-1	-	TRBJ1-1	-	TGCAGCGTTGGGCTGAACACTGAAGCTTTCTTT	CSVGLNTEAFF
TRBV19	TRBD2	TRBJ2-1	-	TGTGCCAGTAGTATCCAGACTAGCGGGGGGAGGTACAATGAGCAGTTCTTC	CASSIQTSGGRYNEQFF